This T cell receptor (beta chain) comes out of a study of blood T cells in healthy people across ages. Whole-study results and caveats: Bulk PBMC profiling left naive and antigen-experienced comparisons inconclusive. Per million T cells, the diversity of TCR beta decreased roughly linearly as age advanced. One million T cells yielded diversity estimates that were considered underestimates.

A second PCR, run for about 6 to 11 cycles, used a sample-barcoded 5' primer plus a J-beta primer mix. A template-switch adaptor containing 12 random nucleotides labeled each cDNA molecule. TCRdb recomputed calls from the 5' RACE reads with MiXCR, one row per CDR3 protein. The table lists 2 million or so distinct CDR3 sequences, 40% to 55% of them singletons. On this clonotype: What it binds is unknown.

Trimming pared 5 bases from V and 1 base from J, leaving 14 bases between. Germline V CDR1 and CDR2: SGHTA, FQGNSA. The CDR3 covers 15 residues. The V gene is TRBV7-2, the J gene TRBJ1-1, with D maybe TRBD1 (5 bases). What was sequenced was blood. The clonotype originates from a woman aged 40 to 49 in good health. The CDR3 spells CASSPGHAPNTEAFF. The CDR3 DNA is TGTGCCAGCAGCCCCGGACACGCCCCGAACACTGAAGCTTTCTTT.